The clone carrying this T cell receptor (beta chain) came up a few times. Its specificity is not known. These data originate in a study of CD8 T cells in ankylosing spondylitis. Study results and caveats: Matched ankylosing spondylitis synovial fluid reportedly showed significant enrichment of disease-linked clones. Typical of ankylosing spondylitis blood, it appeared, was a TCR beta motif of under 10 highly homologous variants.

Libraries of TCR beta came from quantitative 5'-RACE with molecular barcodes. TCRdb reanalysed the 5' RACE reads using MiXCR and keeps one entry per CDR3 protein. The sample consists of some 200,000 distinct CDR3 sequences, around 13% of them appearing once. The sequenced material came from blood, either unsorted or a sorted T cell fraction (not recorded which). The receptor was isolated from a male donor with ankylosing spondylitis or in good health (not recorded which).

The DNA of the CDR3 is TGTGCCAGCAACCCGGACGGGTACAATGAGCAGTTCTTC. Translated: CASNPDGYNEQFF. The genes are TRBV28 and TRBJ2-1; D not certain. The length of the CDR3 is 13 residues. Between the trimmed V and J ends, which lost 7 bases and 4 bases, there was a span of 11 bases. CDR1 and CDR2 (germline): MDHEN, SYDVKM.